The 17 T cell receptor beta chains in this list originate from one sample, sequenced in a study of monozygotic twins with inflammatory bowel disease. Reanalyzing the 5' RACE reads, TCRdb keeps one entry per CDR3 protein, without DNA. This sample lists 300,000 to 400,000 distinct CDR3 sequences; its ten largest clones have 2.6%. The specimen was blood. The source of these receptors is a human donor with ulcerative colitis or Crohn's disease, or a healthy co-twin of an affected twin (not recorded which).

V usage is TRBV28 and J usage is TRBJ1-2; the TCRdb call, TRBD1, lacks DNA for checking. CDR1 is MDHEN and CDR2 is SYDVKM in the germline V gene. This CDR3 is 14 amino acids long. CDR3 amino acids: CASSLPGQQYGYTF.

The chain links TRBV4-2 to TRBJ2-1; the TCRdb call, TRBD2, lacks DNA for checking. The germline CDR1 and CDR2 sequences are LGHNA and YNFKEQ. The CDR3 length is 16 residues. The CDR3: CASSQEVLAGHNEQFF.

This rearrangement joins TRBV6-5 to TRBJ1-2. The CDR3 totals 13 residues. Per germline, CDR1 MNHEY and CDR2 SVGAGI. CDR3 amino acids: CASRRDSYYGYTF.

The chain couples TRBV9 to TRBJ2-3; TCRdb outputs TRBD2, but without DNA this stays unchecked. This CDR3 is 13 amino acids long. Looked up from germline, CDR1 is SGDLS and CDR2 is YYNGEE. The CDR3 loop is CASSVLSGEAVYF.

J is TRBJ1-1 and V is TRBV6-1. CDR1 and CDR2 from the germline V gene are MNHNS and SASEGT. The CDR3 extends over 17 amino acids. This CDR3 reads CASRGEAGPKGGTEAFF.

The genes are TRBV27 and TRBJ2-7; without DNA, the TCRdb call of TRBD1 cannot be checked. Germline V gene lookup returns CDR1 MNHEY and CDR2 SMNVEV (reference sequence). The CDR3 consists of 14 residues. CDR3 protein: CASRSTGGGYEQYF.

J is TRBJ2-3 and V is TRBV6-1. CDR1 MNHNS and CDR2 SASEGT come from the germline V gene. CDR3 length: 15 amino acids. CDR3 loop: CASKRSGVSTDTQYF.

V usage is TRBV6-1 and J usage is TRBJ2-7; TCRdb lists TRBD1, though no DNA is available to test this call. Germline V gene data show CDR1 as MNHNS and CDR2 as SASEGT. The CDR3 has 14 amino acids. The CDR3 sequence is CASSDRGPSYEQYF.

This chain connects TRBV5-4 to TRBJ2-3; with no DNA, the TCRdb D assignment of TRBD1 cannot be verified. Germline CDR1 is SGHNT and CDR2 is YYREEE (reference sequence). The CDR3 totals 16 residues. CDR3 region: CASSFGTVSSTDTQYF.

The J gene is TRBJ1-5, the V gene TRBV20-1; TCRdb lists TRBD1, though no DNA is available to test this call. CDR1 is DFQATT and CDR2 is SNEGSKA in the germline V gene (reference sequence). The CDR3 extends over 16 amino acids. The CDR3 sequence is CSASSGTVLGNQPQHF.

J is TRBJ2-1 and V is TRBV6-2 or TRBV6-3; TCRdb proposes TRBD1, but this gene call is untestable without DNA. Germline-derived CDR1 and CDR2 are MNHEY and SVGEGT. The CDR3 runs to 16 residues. CDR3 region: CASRQRGLSAYNEQFF.

The V gene is TRBV11-2, the J gene TRBJ1-2; TCRdb's D gene call, TRBD1, goes unchecked for lack of DNA. CDR3 length: 16 amino acids. Germline CDR1 and CDR2: SGHAT and FQNNGV. The CDR3 spells CASSLNPLTGKGGYTF.

V is TRBV7-2 and J is TRBJ2-1; checking the TCRdb D call of TRBD1 is not possible without DNA. Germline CDR1 is SGHTA and CDR2 is FQGNSA. The CDR3 consists of 14 residues. The chain's CDR3 is CATKLQGAVNEQFF.

The rearrangement links TRBV28 to TRBJ1-3; TCRdb proposes TRBD1, but this gene call is untestable without DNA. Looked up from germline, CDR1 is MDHEN and CDR2 is SYDVKM. This CDR3 comprises 15 residues. The CDR3 sequence is CASSGQGVLGNTIYF.

This sequence joins TRBV12-3 or TRBV12-4 and TRBJ1-2. CDR3 length: 13 residues. The chain's CDR3 is CASSSGPGYGYTF.

The chain recombines TRBV12-3 or TRBV12-4 with TRBJ1-6; TCRdb indicates TRBD1, and absent DNA this call remains unverified. The CDR3 spans 15 residues. The chain's CDR3 is CASRLAGSYNSPLHF.

The genes are TRBV20-1 and TRBJ2-1; TCRdb indicates TRBD2, and absent DNA this call remains unverified. Germline CDR1 reads DFQATT; CDR2 reads SNEGSKA (reference sequence). This CDR3 has 14 residues. The CDR3 reads CSATGGPIYNEQFF.